This T cell receptor (beta chain) was identified during a study of T cell changes during pregnancy in multiple sclerosis. Germline CDR1 reads SGHVT; CDR2 reads SQSDAQ. V shed 4 bases, J shed 0 bases, and the junction held 7 bases outside the gene matches. The CDR3 contains 18 residues. Using immunoSEQ multiplex PCR, the repertoire was profiled, and TCRdb retains in-frame clones only, with some absent. Among about 57,000 clones listed, 92% were seen once. This TCR was sampled from a female donor with multiple sclerosis, enrolled in a pregnancy study. The J gene is TRBJ2-3, the V gene TRBV7-4, with 13 nucleotides matching TRBD2. Sequenced material: CD4+ T cells from peripheral blood mononuclear cells, taken in the second trimester of pregnancy. This CDR3 is CASSSWTSGSKSTDTQYF. For the CDR3, the DNA is TGTGCCAGCAGCTCCTGGACTAGCGGGAGCAAAAGCACAGATACGCAGTATTTT.